This entry describes one TCR beta chain. Its target is unknown. The data belong to a study of cytomegalovirus exposure and HLA in healthy donors. The primer mix had 60 Vbeta and 13 Jbeta primers. Sequencing was performed with immunoSEQ multiplex PCR; in TCRdb, only in-frame clones are kept and a portion is missing. The ten top clones account for approximately 6.8%, within a sample of fewer than 60,000 clones. Findings of the study overall: TCR beta V- and J-gene trimming, according to a later analysis, was linked to a missense DCLRE1C variant.

The source material was PBMCs. The clonotype comes from a woman aged 40 to 50 in good health and CMV-seronegative.

CDR3 protein: CASSEQGTEAFF. The CDR3 DNA reads TGCGCCAGCAGCGAACAGGGCACTGAAGCTTTCTTT. The gene calls are TRBV5-1 and TRBJ1-1; weak D call: TRBD1 (6 bases). This CDR3 has 12 amino acids. Deletions cut 4 bases from V and 4 bases from J, with 8 bases between. Looked up from germline, CDR1 is SGHRS and CDR2 is YFSETQ.